The present entry profiles one T cell receptor beta chain with its context. Its target is unknown. Only healthy Caucasians were included as donors. The CDR3 loop spans 15 amino acids. Per germline, CDR1 DFQATT and CDR2 SNEGSKA (reference sequence). V lost 3 bases and J lost 6; bases outside the gene matches: 12. The data were taken from a study of identical twins. Study-wide results and caveats: Cord blood beta clonotypes present at high abundance carried fewer insertions; no such pattern appeared in memory repertoires.

cDNA molecules carried unique molecular identifiers, and template switching added a universal primer site. Using its own MiXCR run on the 5' RACE reads, TCRdb lists one record per CDR3 protein. The sample consists of 450,000 or so distinct CDR3 sequences, 11% to 15% of them appearing once. Separately, the same data were catalogued under a study of yellow fever vaccine responses in identical twins.

This TCR derives from a young woman in good health. J is TRBJ2-7 and V is TRBV20-1, with 9 bases identical to TRBD2. The sequenced sample was CD4+ T cells sorted from blood. CDR3 region: CSARDPARGGGEQYF. In DNA, the CDR3 is TGCAGTGCTAGGGACCCCGCGCGGGGGGGAGGCGAGCAGTACTTC.